A selection of T cell receptor beta chains follows, all from one sample in a study of tumor-infiltrating lymphocytes in primary liver carcinoma. TCRdb re-called the multiplex PCR reads with MiXCR, one entry per CDR3 protein. The sample has nearly 50,000 distinct CDR3 sequences, 70% to 85% seen once; the top ten hold more than 25%. Sequenced sample: liver tumor tissue from sampling region 3. The source of these receptors is a man aged 35-49 years with primary liver carcinoma and hepatitis B virus infection. Both conserved end residues are part of each CDR3. The order of the fields is V gene, J gene, D gene, clone size, CDR3 DNA, CDR3 protein. The D gene is left open where the match is weak. Clone sizes are given selectively: once, few, many, or a class where the clone is expanded.

TRBV11-3	TRBJ2-7	.	once	TGTGCCAGAAGCTTGGGAGACTCCTACGAGCAGTACTTC	CARSLGDSYEQYF
TRBV11-1	TRBJ2-3	.	once	TGTGCCAGCAGCACCGCGCAGGGGGGCCAAGCAGATACGCAGTACTTT	CASSTAQGGQADTQYF
TRBV7-8	TRBJ2-7	.	few	TGTGCCAGCAGCTTAACCCTCCCCTACGAGCAGTACTTC	CASSLTLPYEQYF
TRBV11-2	TRBJ2-7	.	.	TGTGTCAGCAGCTTAGAGTACTCCAACTCCTGCGAGCAGTACTTC	CVSSLEYSNSCEQYF
TRBV11-1	TRBJ2-1	TRBD1	.	TGTGCCAGCAGCTCCCCCAGACAGGGGACCGACAATGAGCAACTCTTC	CASSSPRQGTDNEQLF
TRBV12-5	TRBJ2-1	.	many	TGTGCTAGTGGTTTGCCCCAGGGTGAGCAGTTCTTC	CASGLPQGEQFF
TRBV5-6	TRBJ2-2	TRBD1	.	TGTGCCGGCAACTTGGACAGGGTTTTGTTCACCGGGGAGCTGTTTTTT	CAGNLDRVLFTGELFF
TRBV15	TRBJ2-3	TRBD2	.	TGTGCCACCGGGGGATTAACTAGCGGGCTAGATACGAAGTATTTT	CATGGLTSGLDTKYF
TRBV30	TRBJ2-7	.	.	TGTGCCTGGATCCAGACACCCCACTACGGGCAGTACTTC	CAWIQTPHYGQYF
TRBV10-3	TRBJ2-1	.	.	TGTACCATCACTACCTCCGCACTAGGGAGCTCCTACAATGAGCAGTTCTTC	CTITTSALGSSYNEQFF
TRBV24-1	TRBJ2-3	TRBD2	many	TGTGCCACCAGTGACCCAGGACTAGCGGGAGGGCCGGATACGCAGTATTTT	CATSDPGLAGGPDTQYF
TRBV4-1	TRBJ2-1	.	.	TGCGCCAGCAGCCAAGAGGGTAATGAGCAGTTCTTC	CASSQEGNEQFF
TRBV4-1	TRBJ2-2	.	.	TGCGCCAACAACCAAGAAGTTGCTAACACCGGGGAGCTGTTTTTT	CANNQEVANTGELFF
TRBV7-8	TRBJ1-5	.	many	TGTGCCAGCAGCCCTGAAGTCTTCGTCCTGGCGGGCAATCAGCCCCAGCATTTT	CASSPEVFVLAGNQPQHF
TRBV7-9	TRBJ2-1	TRBD2	.	TGTGCCAGCAGCTTACCTTCGGGAGTAGCGGGTACGAGCCATGAGCAGTCCTTC	CASSLPSGVAGTSHEQSF
TRBV4-2	TRBJ2-1	TRBD2	.	TGTGCCAGCAGCCAACCTGGACTAGCGGCAGGGTCTGGGAATGAGCAGTTCTTC	CASSQPGLAAGSGNEQFF
TRBV4-1	TRBJ2-7	TRBD2	.	TGCGCCAGCGGCCAAAAGGGACTAGCAAACTACGAGCAGTATTTC	CASGQKGLANYEQYF
TRBV28	TRBJ2-5	.	once	TGTGCCAACATAATCACCGCCCGAGAGACCCAGTACTTC	CANIITARETQYF
TRBV4-2	TRBJ2-7	TRBD2	.	TGTGCCAACAGCGAACTAGCGGGAGGGTCCTCCTACGAGCAGTACTTC	CANSELAGGSSYEQYF
TRBV4-1	TRBJ1-1	.	.	TGCGCCTGCAGCCAACTCAGAGGGGGTGACACTGAAGCTTTCTTT	CACSQLRGGDTEAFF
TRBV10-2	TRBJ2-7	TRBD2	many	TGCGCCAGCAGTGAGTCTAGCGGGATAGTGTACGAGCAGTACTTC	CASSESSGIVYEQYF
TRBV21-1	TRBJ2-1	.	.	TGTGCCAGCAGCAAAGAGGCGGGGGGTAGCAATGAGAAGTTCTTC	CASSKEAGGSNEKFF
TRBV14	TRBJ2-5	.	.	TGTGCCAGCAGCCAGGGTCTCACGGGCAGAGGAGAGACCCAGTACTTC	CASSQGLTGRGETQYF
TRBV6-6	TRBJ2-1	.	.	TGTGCCAGGATGAGCCTGCACTACTACAATGAGCAGTCCTTC	CARMSLHYYNEQSF
TRBV6-6	TRBJ1-5	.	.	TGTGCCAGCAGTTACCGAGTAGAGTATAGGTATCAACCCCAGCATTTT	CASSYRVEYRYQPQHF
TRBV28	TRBJ2-7	.	.	TGTGCCAGCAGTTACGACAGATGGACCTACGAGCAGTACTTC	CASSYDRWTYEQYF
TRBV5-1	TRBJ2-7	.	many	TGCGCCAGCAGCTTGAGCACCGACGAACTCTACGAGCAGTACTTC	CASSLSTDELYEQYF
TRBV6-5	TRBJ2-6	TRBD1	once	TGTGCTAACAGTCCTCAAACAGGGGCAGGGGCCAACGTCCTGACTTTC	CANSPQTGAGANVLTF
TRBV29-1	TRBJ2-1	TRBD1	.	TGCAGCGTATTGCCGGGACAGGTGGTGCATGAGCAGTTCTTC	CSVLPGQVVHEQFF
TRBV11-2	TRBJ2-1	TRBD1	medium-sized	TGTGCCAGCAGCTTGGGGACAGGGGGCTTCAATGAGCAGTTCTTC	CASSLGTGGFNEQFF
TRBV24-1	TRBJ2-1	.	many	TGTGCCACCAGTGGAAGGCCTACGGACAATGAGCAGTTCTTC	CATSGRPTDNEQFF
TRBV7-9	TRBJ2-3	.	once	TGTGCCAGTACTAACTTGCACAGAGACGGCACAGATACCCAGTATTTT	CASTNLHRDGTDTQYF
TRBV28	TRBJ2-1	TRBD2	once	TGTGCCAGCAGGCGGACTAGCAGATTAACCTCCTACAATGAGCAGCTCTTC	CASRRTSRLTSYNEQLF
TRBV13	TRBJ2-1	.	once	TGTACCAGCAGTCCTCTCTTCAGTACTTCCTACAATGAGCAGTTCTTC	CTSSPLFSTSYNEQFF
TRBV10-3	TRBJ2-7	.	.	TGTACCATCAGCCGAGATGACTCAGTGCAGTACTTC	CTISRDDSVQYF
TRBV24-1	TRBJ1-1	.	.	TGTGCCACCAGTGCGGCAATCTACACTGAAGCTTTCTTT	CATSAAIYTEAFF
TRBV6-1	TRBJ2-5	.	.	TGTGCCAGCAGTGAAGTAAAGGCAGGGAGAGAGATCCAGTACTTC	CASSEVKAGREIQYF
TRBV11-2	TRBJ1-5	.	.	TGTGCCAGCAGGCCCCCGACTAGCGGCAGCACATATACGCAGCATTTT	CASRPPTSGSTYTQHF
TRBV11-2	TRBJ2-1	TRBD2	.	TGTGTAAGCAGCTACTCTTCGACTAGCGGGAGGGAAGGCGGGTTCTTC	CVSSYSSTSGREGGFF
TRBV6-5	TRBJ2-7	.	many	TGTGCCAGCAGTTATGCGGTCAGGGGATACGAGCAGTACTTC	CASSYAVRGYEQYF
TRBV7-9	TRBJ1-1	TRBD1	many	TGTGCCAGCAGCCCCCGGACAGGGGGGGCGAACACTGAAGCTTTCTTT	CASSPRTGGANTEAFF
TRBV4-1	TRBJ2-2	.	.	TGCGCCAGCAGCCTTCTGACACGGTCGGCCGGGGAGTTGTTTTTT	CASSLLTRSAGELFF
TRBV6-1	TRBJ2-7	.	.	TGTGCCAGCCGACCCAGGGACTCCTTTGGCGAGCTATACTTC	CASRPRDSFGELYF
TRBV7-9	TRBJ2-5	.	.	TGTGGCAACAGCTTAAATGTACAAGAGACCAAGTACTTC	CGNSLNVQETKYF